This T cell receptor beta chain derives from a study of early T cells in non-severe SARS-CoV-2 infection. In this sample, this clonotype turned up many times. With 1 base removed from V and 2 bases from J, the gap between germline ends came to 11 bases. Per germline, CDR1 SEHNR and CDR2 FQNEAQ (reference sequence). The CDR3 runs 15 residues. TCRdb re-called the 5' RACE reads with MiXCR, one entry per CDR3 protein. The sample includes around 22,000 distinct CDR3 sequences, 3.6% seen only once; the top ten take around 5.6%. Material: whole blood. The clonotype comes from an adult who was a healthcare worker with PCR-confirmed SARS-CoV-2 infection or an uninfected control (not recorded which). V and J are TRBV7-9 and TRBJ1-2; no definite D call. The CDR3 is CASSLGVRSNYGYTF. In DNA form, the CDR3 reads TGTGCCAGCAGCTTAGGGGTCAGGTCCAACTATGGCTACACCTTC.